The entry below gives a single T cell receptor (beta chain) sequence along with its context. TCRdb's table, derived via immunoSEQ multiplex PCR, lists solely in-frame clones and lacks some. The sample lists fewer than 120,000 clones; roughly 79% were seen once. The data stem from a study of blood T cell repertoires in COVID-19. Across the whole study: Sample material is recorded as cDNA or gDNA derived from T cells, B-cell-depleted T cells, or PBMCs.

V was pared by 4 bases and J by 4 bases, with 9 bases of the junction left unmatched. This CDR3 region has 17 residues. Germline V gene lookup returns CDR1 SGHTA and CDR2 FQGTGA. The TCR comes from an elderly woman with active or convalescent COVID-19. The chain uses TRBV7-3 and TRBJ2-1; 11 nucleotides agree with TRBD2. What was sequenced was peripheral blood. The chain's CDR3 is CASSSTVAGGPYNEQFF. CDR3 bases: TGTGCCAGCAGCTCCACCGTAGCGGGAGGGCCGTACAATGAGCAGTTCTTC.